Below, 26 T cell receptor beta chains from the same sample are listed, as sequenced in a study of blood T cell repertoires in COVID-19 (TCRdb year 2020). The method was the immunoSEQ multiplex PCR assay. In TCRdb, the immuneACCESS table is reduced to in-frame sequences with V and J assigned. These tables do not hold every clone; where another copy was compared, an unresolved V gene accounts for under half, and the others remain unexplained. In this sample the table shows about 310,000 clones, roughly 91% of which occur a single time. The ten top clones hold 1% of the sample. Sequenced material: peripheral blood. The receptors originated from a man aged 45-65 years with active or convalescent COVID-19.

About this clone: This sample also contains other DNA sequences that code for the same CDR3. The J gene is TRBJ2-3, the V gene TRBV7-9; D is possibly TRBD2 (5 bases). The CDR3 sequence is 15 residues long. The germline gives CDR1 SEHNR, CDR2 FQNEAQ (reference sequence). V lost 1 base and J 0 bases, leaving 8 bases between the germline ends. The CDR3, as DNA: TGTGCCAGCAGCTTAGGCCGGACTAGCACAGATACGCAGTATTTT. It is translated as CASSLGRTSTDTQYF.

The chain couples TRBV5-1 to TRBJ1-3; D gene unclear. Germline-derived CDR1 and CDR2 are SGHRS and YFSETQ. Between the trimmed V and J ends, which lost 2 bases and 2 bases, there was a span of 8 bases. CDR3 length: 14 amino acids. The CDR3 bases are TGCGCCAGCAGCTTTGGAGGGACTGGAAACACCATATATTTT. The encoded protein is CASSFGGTGNTIYF.

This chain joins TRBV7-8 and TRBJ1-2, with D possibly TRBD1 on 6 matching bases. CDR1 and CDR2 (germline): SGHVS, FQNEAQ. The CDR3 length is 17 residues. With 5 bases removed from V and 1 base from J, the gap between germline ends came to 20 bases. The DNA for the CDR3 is TGTGCCAGCAGCCCTGCCCACACAGGGATATATAACTATGGCTACACCTTC. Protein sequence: CASSPAHTGIYNYGYTF. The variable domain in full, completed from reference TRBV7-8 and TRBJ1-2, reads GAGVSQSPRYKVAKRGQDVALRCDPISGHVSLFWYQQALGQGPEFLTYFQNEAQLDKSGLPSDRFFAERPEGSVSTLKIQRTQQEDSAVYLCASSPAHTGIYNYGYTFGSGTRLTVV.

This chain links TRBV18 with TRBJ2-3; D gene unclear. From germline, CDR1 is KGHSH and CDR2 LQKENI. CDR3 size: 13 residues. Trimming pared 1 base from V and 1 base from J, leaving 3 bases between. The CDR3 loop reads CASSPLGTDTQYF. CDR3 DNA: TGTGCCAGCTCACCACTAGGCACAGATACGCAGTATTTT.

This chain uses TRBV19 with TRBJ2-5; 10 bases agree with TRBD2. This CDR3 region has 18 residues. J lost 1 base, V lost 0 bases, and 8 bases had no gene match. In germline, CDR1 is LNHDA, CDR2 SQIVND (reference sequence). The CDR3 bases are TGTGCCAGTAGTATAGATCACAACCCTAGCGGGGGCCAAGAGACCCAGTACTTC. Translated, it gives CASSIDHNPSGGQETQYF.

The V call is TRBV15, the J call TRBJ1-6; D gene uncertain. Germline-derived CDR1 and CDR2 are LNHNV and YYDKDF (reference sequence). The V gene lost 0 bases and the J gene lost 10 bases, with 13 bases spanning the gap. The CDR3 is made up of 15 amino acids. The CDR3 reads CATSRDTQASSPLHF. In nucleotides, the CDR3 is TGTGCCACCAGCAGAGATACGCAGGCGTCGTCACCCCTCCACTTT.

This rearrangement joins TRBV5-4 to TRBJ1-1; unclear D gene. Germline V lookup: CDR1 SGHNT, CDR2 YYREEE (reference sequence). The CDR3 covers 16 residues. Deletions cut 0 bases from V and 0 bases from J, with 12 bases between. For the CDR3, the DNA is TGTGCCAGCAGCTTGGGTCAGGTCGGCCTGAACACTGAAGCTTTCTTT. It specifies CASSLGQVGLNTEAFF.

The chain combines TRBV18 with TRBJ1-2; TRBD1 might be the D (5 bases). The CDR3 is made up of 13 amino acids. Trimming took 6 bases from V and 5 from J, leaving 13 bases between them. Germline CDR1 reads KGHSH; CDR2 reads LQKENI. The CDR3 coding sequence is TGTGCCAGCTCGTCGACAGCTTCTTATGGCTACACCTTC. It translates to CASSSTASYGYTF. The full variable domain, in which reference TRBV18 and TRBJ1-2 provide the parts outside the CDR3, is NAGVMQNPRHLVRRRGQEARLRCSPMKGHSHVYWYRQLPEEGLKFMVYLQKENIIDESGMPKERFSAEFPKEGPSILRIQQVVRGDSAAYFCASSSTASYGYTFGSGTRLTVV.

CDR3 sequence reads: CASSWGGLAGEADTQYF. DNA for the CDR3: TGCGCCAGCAGCTGGGGGGGACTAGCGGGAGAGGCAGATACGCAGTATTTT. The V and J genes are TRBV5-1 and TRBJ2-3; 14 bases match TRBD2. CDR1 SGHRS and CDR2 YFSETQ come from the germline V gene. The CDR3 has 17 amino acids. The J segment lost 4 bases and the V segment lost 3 bases, leaving 7 bases of the junction unmatched.

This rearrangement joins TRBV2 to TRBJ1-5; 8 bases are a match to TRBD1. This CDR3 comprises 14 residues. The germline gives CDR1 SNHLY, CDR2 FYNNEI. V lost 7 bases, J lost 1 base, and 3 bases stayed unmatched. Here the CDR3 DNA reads TGTGCCAGCAAGGACAGGGCAAGCAATCAGCCCCAGCATTTT. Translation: CASKDRASNQPQHF.

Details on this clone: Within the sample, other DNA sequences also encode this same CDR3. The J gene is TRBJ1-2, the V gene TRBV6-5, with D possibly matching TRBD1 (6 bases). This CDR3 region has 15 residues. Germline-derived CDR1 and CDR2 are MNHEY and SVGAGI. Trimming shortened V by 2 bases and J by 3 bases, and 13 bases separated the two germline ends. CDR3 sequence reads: CASSYGQGLYYGYTF. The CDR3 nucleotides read TGTGCCAGCAGTTACGGGCAGGGGCTTTACTATGGCTACACCTTC.

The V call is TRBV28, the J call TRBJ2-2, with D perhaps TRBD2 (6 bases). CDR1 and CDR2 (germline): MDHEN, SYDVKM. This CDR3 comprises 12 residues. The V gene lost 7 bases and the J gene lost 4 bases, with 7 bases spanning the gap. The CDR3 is CASTGATGELFF. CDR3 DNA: TGTGCCAGCACGGGAGCCACCGGGGAGCTGTTTTTT.

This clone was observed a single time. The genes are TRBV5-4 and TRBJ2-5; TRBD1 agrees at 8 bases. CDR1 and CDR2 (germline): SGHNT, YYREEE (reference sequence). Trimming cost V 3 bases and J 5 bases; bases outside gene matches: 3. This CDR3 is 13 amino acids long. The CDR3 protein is CASSSQGAETQYF. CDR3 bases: TGTGCCAGCAGCTCCCAGGGGGCTGAGACCCAGTACTTC.

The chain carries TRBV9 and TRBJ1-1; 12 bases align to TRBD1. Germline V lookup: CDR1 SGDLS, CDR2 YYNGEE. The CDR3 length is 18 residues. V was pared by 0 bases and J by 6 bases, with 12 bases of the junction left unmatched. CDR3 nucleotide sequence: TGTGCCAGCAGCGTAGAACCGGGACAGGGGGCGTTGTTGGCTGAAGCTTTCTTT. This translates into CASSVEPGQGALLAEAFF.

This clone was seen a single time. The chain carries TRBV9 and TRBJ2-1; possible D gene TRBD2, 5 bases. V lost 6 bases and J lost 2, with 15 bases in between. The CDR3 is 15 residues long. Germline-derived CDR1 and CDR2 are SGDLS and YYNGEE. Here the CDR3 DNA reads TGTGCCAGCACCCCCATGAGTAGCGCCTACAATGAGCAGTTCTTC. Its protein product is CASTPMSSAYNEQFF.

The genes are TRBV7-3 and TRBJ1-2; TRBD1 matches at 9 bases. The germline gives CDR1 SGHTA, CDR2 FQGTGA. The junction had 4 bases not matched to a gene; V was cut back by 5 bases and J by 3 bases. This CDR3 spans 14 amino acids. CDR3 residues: CASSPQGADYGYTF. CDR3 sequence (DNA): TGTGCCAGCAGCCCACAGGGGGCCGACTATGGCTACACCTTC.

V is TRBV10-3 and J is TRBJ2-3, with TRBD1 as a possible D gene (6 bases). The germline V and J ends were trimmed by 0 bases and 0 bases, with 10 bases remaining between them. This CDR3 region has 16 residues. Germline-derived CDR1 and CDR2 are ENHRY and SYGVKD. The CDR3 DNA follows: TGTGCCATCAGTGAGTCGACAGGCAGAAGCACAGATACGCAGTATTTT. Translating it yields CAISESTGRSTDTQYF.

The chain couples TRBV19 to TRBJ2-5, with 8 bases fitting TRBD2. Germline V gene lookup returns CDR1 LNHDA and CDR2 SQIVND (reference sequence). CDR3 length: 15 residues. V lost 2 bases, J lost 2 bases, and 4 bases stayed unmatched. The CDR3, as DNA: TGTGCCAGTAGTATAAGCACTAGCGGACAAGAGACCCAGTACTTC. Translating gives CASSISTSGQETQYF.

CDR3: CASRHPNRGDTEAFF. As DNA, the CDR3 is TGTGCCAGCAGACACCCGAACAGGGGTGACACTGAAGCTTTCTTT. The chain is built from TRBV28 and TRBJ1-1; 7 bases match TRBD1. V was clipped by 6 bases and J by 3 bases; unmatched bases: 10. CDR3 size: 15 residues. Germline CDR1 MDHEN, CDR2 SYDVKM. The variable domain in full, with the rest retrieved from reference TRBV28 and TRBJ1-1, is DVKVTQSSRYLVKRTGEKVFLECVQDMDHENMFWYRQDPGLGLRLIYFSYDVKMKEKGDIPEGYSVSREKKERFSLILESASTNQTSMYLCASRHPNRGDTEAFFGQGTRLTVV.

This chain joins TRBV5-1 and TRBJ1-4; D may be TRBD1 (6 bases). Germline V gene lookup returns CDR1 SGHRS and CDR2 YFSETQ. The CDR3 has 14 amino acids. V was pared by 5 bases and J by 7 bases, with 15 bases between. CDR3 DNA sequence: TGCGCCAGCAGTTTACAGGGAAGCAGTGAAAAACTGTTTTTT. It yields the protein CASSLQGSSEKLFF.

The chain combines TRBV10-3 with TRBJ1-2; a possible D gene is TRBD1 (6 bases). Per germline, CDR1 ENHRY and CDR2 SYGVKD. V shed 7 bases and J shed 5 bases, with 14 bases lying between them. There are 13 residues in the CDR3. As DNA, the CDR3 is TGTGCCATCACTCCGACAGGAGTTTATGGCTACACCTTC. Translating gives CAITPTGVYGYTF.

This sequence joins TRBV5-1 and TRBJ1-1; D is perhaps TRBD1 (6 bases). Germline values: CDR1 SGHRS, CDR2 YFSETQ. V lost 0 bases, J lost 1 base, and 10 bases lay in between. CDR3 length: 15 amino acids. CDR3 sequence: CASSLAPGANTEAFF. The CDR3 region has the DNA TGCGCCAGCAGCTTGGCCCCAGGGGCGAACACTGAAGCTTTCTTT.

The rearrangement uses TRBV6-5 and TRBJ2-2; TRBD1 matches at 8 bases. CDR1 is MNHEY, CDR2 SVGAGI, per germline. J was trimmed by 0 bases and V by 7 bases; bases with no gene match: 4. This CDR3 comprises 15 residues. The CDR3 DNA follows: TGTGCCAGCACCATGGGACAGGCGAACACCGGGGAGCTGTTTTTT. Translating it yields CASTMGQANTGELFF.

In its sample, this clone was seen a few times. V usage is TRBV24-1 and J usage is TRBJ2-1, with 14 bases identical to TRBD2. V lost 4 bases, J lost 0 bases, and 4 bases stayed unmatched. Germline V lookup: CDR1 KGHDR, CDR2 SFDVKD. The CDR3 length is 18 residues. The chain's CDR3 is CATSDGTSGGSSYNEQFF. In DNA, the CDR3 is TGTGCCACCAGTGACGGGACTAGCGGGGGAAGCTCCTACAATGAGCAGTTCTTC.

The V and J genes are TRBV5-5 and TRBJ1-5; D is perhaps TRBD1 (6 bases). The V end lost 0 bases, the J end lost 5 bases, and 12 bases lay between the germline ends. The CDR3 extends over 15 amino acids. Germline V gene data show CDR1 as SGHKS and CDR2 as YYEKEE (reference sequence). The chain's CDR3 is CASSLERGGDQPQHF. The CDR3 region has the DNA TGTGCCAGCAGCTTGGAGCGGGGGGGCGATCAGCCCCAGCATTTT.

CDR3 sequence (DNA): TGTGCCAGCTCACCACGGAGTGGGGGACAGGCGAATCAGCCCCAGCATTTT. It is translated as CASSPRSGGQANQPQHF. This chain links TRBV18 with TRBJ1-5, with 8 bases aligning to TRBD1. Germline CDR1 is KGHSH and CDR2 is LQKENI. Unmatched junction bases numbered 9, after V lost 1 base and J lost 4 bases. The CDR3 loop spans 17 amino acids.